What follows are 32 T cell receptor beta chains derived from one specimen sequenced in a study of OX40 agonist ivuxolimab in advanced cancers. The data were produced by immunoSEQ multiplex PCR, yet TCRdb's version contains in-frame clones alone and is incomplete. The repertoire includes some 77,000 clones, around 85% of them detected once, and roughly 2.1% sits in the top ten. Material: CD4+ or CD8+ T cells sorted from blood, obtained in a trial of the OX40 agonist ivuxolimab. All receptors derive from an adult with an advanced solid tumor such as melanoma, head and neck, liver or kidney cancer.

V is TRBV18 and J is TRBJ2-5, with D tentatively TRBD1 (5 bases). The germline V gene has CDR1 KGHSH and CDR2 LQKENI. This CDR3 has 15 residues. Trimming cost V 4 bases and J 0 bases, with 12 bases left between them. The CDR3 DNA follows: TGTGCCAGCTCACATGGCAGGGTGTACCAAGAGACCCAGTACTTC. It encodes CASSHGRVYQETQYF.

The chain has TRBV5-1 and TRBJ2-3, with 10 bases fitting TRBD1. The germline CDR1 and CDR2 sequences are SGHRS and YFSETQ. There are 17 residues in the CDR3. V shed 3 bases, J shed 0 bases, and the junction held 7 bases outside the gene matches. The CDR3 here is CASSYRGTGDSTDTQYF. The CDR3, as DNA: TGCGCCAGCAGCTACCGGGGGACAGGGGATAGCACAGATACGCAGTATTTT.

This chain uses TRBV5-5 with TRBJ2-1; D not certain. The V gene lost 0 bases and the J gene lost 15 bases, with 10 bases spanning the gap. The CDR3 consists of 11 residues. Germline assignment: CDR1 SGHKS and CDR2 YYEKEE (reference sequence). CDR3: CASSLDGPRFF. The DNA of the CDR3 is TGTGCCAGCAGCTTGGATGGGCCCCGGTTCTTC.

This chain links TRBV18 with TRBJ2-3; D not resolved. V lost 3 bases and J 7 bases, leaving 8 bases between the germline ends. The CDR3 spans 12 residues. Germline CDR1 is KGHSH and CDR2 is LQKENI. CDR3 coding DNA: TGTGCCAGCTCACCGGGAAAATATACGCAGTATTTT. Translated: CASSPGKYTQYF. Looking up the rest from reference TRBV18 and TRBJ2-3 gives the full variable domain: NAGVMQNPRHLVRRRGQEARLRCSPMKGHSHVYWYRQLPEEGLKFMVYLQKENIIDESGMPKERFSAEFPKEGPSILRIQQVVRGDSAAYFCASSPGKYTQYFGPGTRLTVL.

V and J are TRBV6-1 and TRBJ2-4, with 7 bases lining up with TRBD2. The CDR3 extends over 15 amino acids. V trimming: 7 bases; J trimming: 0 bases; junction bases outside the gene matches: 6. The germline CDR1 and CDR2 sequences are MNHNS and SASEGT. CDR3: CASMGGKLAKNIQYF. The CDR3 DNA follows: TGTGCCAGCATGGGAGGGAAACTAGCCAAAAACATTCAGTACTTC.

This clone was recorded a few times. The chain carries TRBV5-6 and TRBJ1-4; 7 bases match TRBD1. The J segment lost 7 bases and the V segment lost 4 bases, leaving 10 bases of the junction unmatched. The CDR3 sequence is 15 residues long. Germline lookup yields CDR1 SGHDT and CDR2 YYEEEE. CDR3 DNA: TGTGCCAGCAGCGACTACAGGGGAATGAGTGAAAAACTGTTTTTT. This gives the protein CASSDYRGMSEKLFF.

The chain recombines TRBV7-2 with TRBJ1-5; D possibly corresponds to TRBD1 (5 bases). Trimming took 5 bases from V and 7 from J, leaving 12 bases between them. The germline CDR1 and CDR2 sequences are SGHTA and FQGNSA. This CDR3 is built from 13 residues. The CDR3 nucleotides are TGTGCCAGCAGCCCGATTAGGGGACAGCCCCAGCATTTT. This encodes CASSPIRGQPQHF.

V and J are TRBV6-4 and TRBJ2-5; the D is unclear. V was trimmed by 3 bases and J by 4 bases, leaving 9 bases between them. CDR1 is MRHNA and CDR2 is SNTAGT in the germline V gene. This CDR3 is 13 amino acids long. In DNA, the CDR3 is TGTGCCAGCAGTGAAGAGGTGGGAGAGACCCAGTACTTC. As protein: CASSEEVGETQYF.

The rearrangement joins TRBV7-2 to TRBJ2-7, with TRBD2 as a possible D gene (5 bases). Germline CDR1 reads SGHTA; CDR2 reads FQGNSA. The CDR3 extends over 13 amino acids. V dropped 5 bases and J dropped 1 base, with 9 bases sitting between them. CDR3: CASSAGPSYEQYF. CDR3 DNA: TGTGCCAGCAGCGCGGGCCCTTCCTACGAGCAGTACTTC.

The chain combines TRBV19 with TRBJ1-5; the D gene is possibly TRBD1 (6 bases). Germline loops: CDR1 LNHDA, CDR2 SQIVND (reference sequence). CDR3 length: 14 amino acids. Trimming stripped 4 bases from V and 2 bases from J, with 9 bases between. The CDR3 protein is CASSRGLGNQPQHF. CDR3 bases: TGTGCCAGTAGTAGGGGGCTAGGCAATCAGCCCCAGCATTTT.

The V call is TRBV19, the J call TRBJ1-2; D gene unclear. The CDR3 runs to 14 residues. Trimming took off 7 bases at V and 2 bases at J, with 14 bases between the two ends. Germline lookup yields CDR1 LNHDA and CDR2 SQIVND (reference sequence). DNA of the CDR3: TGTGCCAGTATAGGGCCCCGATTGAACTATGGCTACACCTTC. It is translated as CASIGPRLNYGYTF.

This chain links TRBV2 with TRBJ1-5; D is unclear. Trimming cost V 5 bases and J 5 bases, with 10 bases left between them. Germline assignment: CDR1 SNHLY and CDR2 FYNNEI. The CDR3 is made up of 13 amino acids. CDR3 region: CASSRDGDQPQHF. CDR3 nucleotides: TGTGCCAGCAGTCGCGACGGGGATCAGCCCCAGCATTTT. The full variable domain, rest sourced from reference TRBV2 and TRBJ1-5, is EPEVTQTPSHQVTQMGQEVILRCVPISNHLYFYWYRQILGQKVEFLVSFYNNEISEKSEIFDDQFSVERPDGSNFTLKIRSTKLEDSAMYFCASSRDGDQPQHFGDGTRLSIL.

This clone has just one count. The chain links TRBV27 to TRBJ2-5, with TRBD1 matching over 9 bases. Germline CDR1 is MNHEY and CDR2 is SMNVEV (reference sequence). The CDR3 length is 15 residues. The V gene end was trimmed by 6 bases and the J gene end by 4 bases; junction bases not matched to a gene: 9. The CDR3 region has the DNA TGTGCCAGCAGAACAGGGGGCAGAGGACGAGAGACCCAGTACTTC. It is translated as CASRTGGRGRETQYF.

The rearrangement links TRBV10-2 to TRBJ1-2; D not resolved. The CDR3 spans 14 residues. The ends were cut back, 8 bases at V and 4 bases at J, with 17 bases in the middle. Germline V lookup: CDR1 WSHSY, CDR2 SAAADI. DNA for the CDR3: TGCGCCAGCTACCCAACAGCAGGTCGCTATGGCTACACCTTC. Translated, it gives CASYPTAGRYGYTF.

This sequence joins TRBV7-9 and TRBJ2-2; D perhaps matches TRBD1 (6 bases). This CDR3 is built from 15 residues. Looked up from germline, CDR1 is SEHNR and CDR2 is FQNEAQ (reference sequence). V dropped 1 base and J dropped 4 bases, with 10 bases sitting between them. For the CDR3, the DNA is TGTGCCAGCAGCTTAGTCAGGGGTGGCACCGGGGAGCTGTTTTTT. It specifies CASSLVRGGTGELFF.

The chain couples TRBV29-1 to TRBJ1-2, with unresolved D. This CDR3 region has 11 residues. Trimming shortened V by 3 bases and J by 5 bases, and 7 bases separated the two germline ends. Looked up from germline, CDR1 is SQVTM and CDR2 is ANQGSEA. CDR3 residues: CSVESGYGYTF. The CDR3, as DNA: TGCAGCGTTGAGTCCGGGTATGGCTACACCTTC.

This clone was counted a single time. The chain combines TRBV7-3 with TRBJ1-4; D is perhaps TRBD1 (5 bases). V was shortened by 2 bases and J by 6 bases, with 22 bases between the two germline ends. In germline, CDR1 is SGHTA, CDR2 FQGTGA. CDR3 length: 18 amino acids. The CDR3 protein is CASSLGGAGKSPDEKLFF. The CDR3 DNA reads as TGTGCCAGCAGCTTAGGAGGGGCCGGGAAGTCCCCAGATGAAAAACTGTTTTTT. Complete variable domain (other parts from reference TRBV7-3 and TRBJ1-4): GAGVSQTPSNKVTEKGKYVELRCDPISGHTALYWYRQSLGQGPEFLIYFQGTGAADDSGLPNDRFFAVRPEGSVSTLKIQRTERGDSAVYLCASSLGGAGKSPDEKLFFGSGTQLSVL.

This clone was recorded once. V gene TRBV11-2 combines with J gene TRBJ2-7; the D is unclear. Trimming stripped 1 base from V and 1 base from J, with 8 bases between. CDR1 is SGHAT, CDR2 FQNNGV, per germline. This CDR3 region has 14 residues. In DNA, the CDR3 is TGTGCCAGCAGCTTAGTTTCTGGTTCCTACGAGCAGTACTTC. Translation: CASSLVSGSYEQYF.

The chain carries TRBV15 and TRBJ1-2; possible D gene TRBD1, 6 bases. The germline gives CDR1 LNHNV, CDR2 YYDKDF (reference sequence). CDR3 length: 16 amino acids. Deletions cut 0 bases from V and 5 bases from J, with 16 bases between. CDR3 sequence: CATSRDQAQGWYGYTF. As DNA, the CDR3 is TGTGCCACCAGCAGAGATCAGGCACAGGGTTGGTATGGCTACACCTTC.

This clone has a single count. The chain employs TRBV11-2 and TRBJ2-2; 14 bases are shared with TRBD2. Germline CDR1 SGHAT, CDR2 FQNNGV. This CDR3 spans 17 amino acids. V was clipped by 4 bases and J by 4 bases; unmatched bases: 5. CDR3 DNA sequence: TGTGCCAGCAGCTGGGGACTAGCGGGGGCCTCCACCGGGGAGCTGTTTTTT. The encoded protein is CASSWGLAGASTGELFF. The whole variable domain, remainder taken from reference TRBV11-2 and TRBJ2-2, is EAGVAQSPRYKIIEKRQSVAFWCNPISGHATLYWYQQILGQGPKLLIQFQNNGVVDDSQLPKDRFSAERLKGVDSTLKIQPAKLEDSAVYLCASSWGLAGASTGELFFGEGSRLTVL.

J is TRBJ1-2 and V is TRBV5-1; TRBD1 matches 9 bases. V lost 4 bases and J lost 4; bases outside the gene matches: 11. Per germline, CDR1 SGHRS and CDR2 YFSETQ. The CDR3 spans 16 residues. CDR3 sequence: CASSGTGTGQVYGYTF. CDR3 bases: TGCGCCAGCAGCGGGACCGGGACAGGGCAGGTCTATGGCTACACCTTC.

V gene TRBV18 combines with J gene TRBJ2-3; 9 bases line up with TRBD2. With V trimmed by 4 bases and J by 8 bases, 7 bases remained unmatched. The CDR3 consists of 14 residues. The germline V gene encodes CDR1 KGHSH and CDR2 LQKENI. As DNA, the CDR3 is TGTGCCAGCTCACAACGGACTAGCGATAGTACGCAGTATTTT. Its protein is CASSQRTSDSTQYF.

This clone was seen a single time. The J gene is TRBJ2-5, the V gene TRBV6-6; D gene unclear. CDR1 is MNHNY, CDR2 SVGAGI, per germline (reference sequence). V was clipped by 2 bases and J by 5 bases, with 3 bases between them. This CDR3 is built from 11 residues. CDR3 sequence: CASSYGETQYF. The CDR3 DNA is TGTGCCAGCAGTTACGGTGAGACCCAGTACTTC.

The chain recombines TRBV10-2 with TRBJ2-5, with 10 nucleotides matching TRBD2. V shed 4 bases and J 5 bases; nucleotides not matched to a gene: 4. The CDR3 is made up of 14 amino acids. Per the germline V gene, CDR1 is WSHSY and CDR2 is SAAADI. In DNA form, the CDR3 reads TGCGCCAGCAGTGCGACTAGCGGGTTGGAGACCCAGTACTTC. It translates to CASSATSGLETQYF.

The DNA for the CDR3 is TGTGCCAGCAATAGAAAAGGCCCGGGAGAAGCTTTCTTT. Protein: CASNRKGPGEAFF. The chain recombines TRBV27 with TRBJ1-1; no firm D call. Germline CDR1 is MNHEY and CDR2 is SMNVEV (reference sequence). The CDR3 is made up of 13 amino acids. Trimming took off 7 bases at V and 8 bases at J, with 17 bases between the two ends.

This clone was detected only once. The V and J genes are TRBV7-9 and TRBJ2-2; D is unclear. The germline V and J ends were trimmed by 5 bases and 3 bases, with 13 bases remaining between them. This CDR3 contains 15 residues. Germline assignment: CDR1 SEHNR and CDR2 FQNEAQ (reference sequence). The CDR3 DNA reads TGTGCCAGCAGCCAACGAATCAAGGACACCGGGGAGCTGTTTTTT. This gives the protein CASSQRIKDTGELFF.

This clone is a singleton in its sample. This sequence joins TRBV10-1 and TRBJ1-1; D possibly corresponds to TRBD1 (5 bases). Trimming shortened V by 0 bases and J by 4 bases, and 18 bases separated the two germline ends. This CDR3 contains 17 residues. The germline V gene encodes CDR1 WNHNN and CDR2 SYGVQD (reference sequence). DNA for the CDR3: TGCGCCAGCAGTGAGTCTCTTCGCCCAGGGAAGAGCACTGAAGCTTTCTTT. Amino acid sequence: CASSESLRPGKSTEAFF.

The chain has TRBV10-3 and TRBJ2-3; D uncertain. The V gene's germline CDR1 is ENHRY and CDR2 SYGVKD. There are 12 residues in the CDR3. V lost 3 bases and J lost 4, with 5 bases in between. The CDR3 sequence: CAISDYSDTQYF. The CDR3 DNA follows: TGTGCCATCAGTGATTACTCAGATACGCAGTATTTT.

This sequence joins TRBV27 and TRBJ2-7, with D possibly being TRBD1 (6 bases). CDR1 and CDR2 from the germline V gene are MNHEY and SMNVEV (reference sequence). Trimming took 6 bases from V and 2 from J, leaving 14 bases between them. This CDR3 contains 14 residues. For the CDR3, the DNA is TGTGCCAGCAGCTCAACCCGGACAGCCTACGAGCAGTACTTC. Translating gives CASSSTRTAYEQYF.

This CDR3 reads CASSQEGTSIRQPQHF. CDR3 in DNA: TGCGCCAGCAGCCAAGAAGGGACTTCAATTAGGCAGCCCCAGCATTTT. The chain combines TRBV4-1 with TRBJ1-5; tentatively, D is TRBD1 (5 bases). The germline V and J ends were trimmed by 0 bases and 7 bases, with 16 bases remaining between them. Germline CDR1 is MGHRA and CDR2 is YSYEKL. The CDR3 runs to 16 residues.

This chain links TRBV30 with TRBJ1-1, with TRBD1 as a possible D gene (5 bases). The CDR3 runs to 13 residues. V was shortened by 0 bases and J by 4 bases, with 9 bases between the two germline ends. From germline, CDR1 is GTSNPN and CDR2 SVGIG (reference sequence). The CDR3 reads CAWSVRGSTEAFF. The CDR3 nucleotides are TGTGCCTGGAGTGTGCGGGGCAGCACTGAAGCTTTCTTT. The complete variable domain, with remaining parts taken from reference TRBV30 and TRBJ1-1, reads SQTIHQWPATLVQPVGSPLSLECTVEGTSNPNLYWYRQAAGRGLQLLFYSVGIGQISSEVPQNLSASRPQDRQFILSSKKLLLSDSGFYLCAWSVRGSTEAFFGQGTRLTVV.

The J gene is TRBJ1-4, the V gene TRBV5-1, with D perhaps TRBD1 (6 bases). This CDR3 is built from 13 residues. Trimming shortened V by 4 bases and J by 7 bases, and 11 bases separated the two germline ends. Germline V gene data show CDR1 as SGHRS and CDR2 as YFSETQ. The CDR3 DNA reads as TGCGCCAGCAGCGAACAGGGTTTTGAAAAACTGTTTTTT. Translation gives CASSEQGFEKLFF.